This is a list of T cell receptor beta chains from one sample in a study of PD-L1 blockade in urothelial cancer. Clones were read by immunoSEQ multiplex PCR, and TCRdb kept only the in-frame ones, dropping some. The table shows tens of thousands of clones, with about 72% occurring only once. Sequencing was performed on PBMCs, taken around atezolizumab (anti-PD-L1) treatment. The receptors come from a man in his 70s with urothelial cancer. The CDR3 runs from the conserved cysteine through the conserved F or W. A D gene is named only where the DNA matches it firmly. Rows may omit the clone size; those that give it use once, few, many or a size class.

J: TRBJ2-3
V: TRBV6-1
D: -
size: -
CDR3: CASSANRGTDTQYF
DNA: TGTGCCAGCAGTGCCAACAGGGGCACAGATACGCAGTATTTT

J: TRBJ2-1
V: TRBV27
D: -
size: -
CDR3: CASRQEPSYNEQFF
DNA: TGTGCCAGCAGACAGGAACCTTCCTACAATGAGCAGTTCTTC

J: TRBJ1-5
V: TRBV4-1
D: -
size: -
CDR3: CASSQEVRQPQHF
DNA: TGCGCCAGCAGCCAAGAAGTCAGGCAGCCCCAGCATTTT

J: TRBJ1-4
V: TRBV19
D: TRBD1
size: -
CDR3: CASKGQGGGNEKLFF
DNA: TGTGCCAGTAAGGGACAGGGCGGTGGGAATGAAAAACTGTTTTTT

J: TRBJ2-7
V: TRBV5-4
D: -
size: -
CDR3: CASSLIGSTYEQYF
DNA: TGTGCCAGCAGCTTGATTGGGAGTACCTACGAGCAGTACTTC

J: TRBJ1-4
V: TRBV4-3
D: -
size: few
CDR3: CASSQERQLLNEKLFF
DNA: TGCGCCAGCAGCCAAGAGAGGCAGCTTCTTAATGAAAAACTGTTTTTT

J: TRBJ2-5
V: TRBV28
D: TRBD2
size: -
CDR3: CASSLQREFQEAQYF
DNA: TGTGCCAGCAGTTTACAGCGGGAGTTCCAAGAGGCCCAGTACTTC

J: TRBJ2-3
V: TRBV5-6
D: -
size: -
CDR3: CASSYDSTDTQYF
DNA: TGTGCCAGCAGCTATGACTCCACAGATACGCAGTATTTT

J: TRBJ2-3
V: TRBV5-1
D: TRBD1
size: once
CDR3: CASSFTGGSTDTQYF
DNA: TGCGCCAGCAGCTTTACAGGGGGGAGCACAGATACGCAGTATTTT

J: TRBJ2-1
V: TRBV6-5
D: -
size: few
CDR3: CASSYSGGLEFF
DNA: TGTGCCAGCAGTTACTCGGGAGGATTGGAGTTCTTC

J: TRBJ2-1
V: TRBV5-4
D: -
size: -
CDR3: CASFNPGIQNGQFF
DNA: TGTGCCAGCTTCAATCCCGGGATCCAAAACGGGCAGTTCTTC

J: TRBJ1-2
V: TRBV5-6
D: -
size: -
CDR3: CASSSLGHYGYTF
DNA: TGTGCCAGCAGCTCACTGGGCCACTATGGCTACACCTTC

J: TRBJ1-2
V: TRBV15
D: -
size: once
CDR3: CATSRDTEHYGYTF
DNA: TGTGCCACCAGCAGAGACACAGAACACTATGGCTACACCTTC

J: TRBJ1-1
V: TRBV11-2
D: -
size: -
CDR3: CASSLVSGTEAFF
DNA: TGTGCCAGCAGCTTGGTCTCGGGAACTGAAGCTTTCTTT

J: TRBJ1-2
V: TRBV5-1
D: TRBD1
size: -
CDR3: CASSPSTGGAGYTF
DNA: TGCGCCAGCAGCCCTTCGACAGGGGGCGCGGGCTACACCTTC

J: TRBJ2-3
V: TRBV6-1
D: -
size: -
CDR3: CASSEALGFIGTDTQYF
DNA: TGTGCCAGCAGTGAAGCGCTTGGCTTTATTGGCACAGATACGCAGTATTTT

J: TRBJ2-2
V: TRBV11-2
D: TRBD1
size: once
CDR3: CASRLTGDTGELFF
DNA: TGTGCCAGCAGGTTGACAGGGGACACCGGGGAGCTGTTTTTT

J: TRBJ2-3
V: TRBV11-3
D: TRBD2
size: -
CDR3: CASSSSSGRGRDTQYF
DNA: TGTGCCAGCAGCTCCTCTAGCGGGAGAGGCAGAGATACGCAGTATTTT

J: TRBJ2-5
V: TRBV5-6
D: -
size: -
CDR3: CASSLDRRGSQYF
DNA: TGTGCCAGCAGCTTGGATCGCCGGGGGTCCCAGTACTTC

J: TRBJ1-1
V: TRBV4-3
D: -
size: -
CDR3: CASSQDSTGPEAFF
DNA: TGCGCCAGCAGCCAAGATTCTACAGGTCCTGAAGCTTTCTTT

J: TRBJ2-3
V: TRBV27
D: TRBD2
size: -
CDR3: CASSSDPGGSTDTQYF
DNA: TGTGCCAGCAGTTCCGATCCGGGGGGAAGCACAGATACGCAGTATTTT

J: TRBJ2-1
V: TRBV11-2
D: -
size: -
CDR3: CASSFGQGTRNEQFF
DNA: TGTGCCAGCAGCTTCGGCCAGGGGACGCGGAATGAGCAGTTCTTC

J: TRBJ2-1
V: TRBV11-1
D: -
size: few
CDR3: CASSLGGKVLGVGYNEQFF
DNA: TGTGCCAGCAGCTTAGGCGGGAAAGTCCTGGGAGTGGGATACAATGAGCAGTTCTTC

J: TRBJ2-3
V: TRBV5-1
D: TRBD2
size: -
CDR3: CASSSSGGPADTQYF
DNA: TGCGCCAGCAGTTCTAGCGGGGGGCCGGCAGATACGCAGTATTTT

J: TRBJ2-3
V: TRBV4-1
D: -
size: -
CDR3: CASSQRLPSEVTDTQYF
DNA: TGCGCCAGCAGCCAACGCCTACCCTCCGAAGTCACAGATACGCAGTATTTT

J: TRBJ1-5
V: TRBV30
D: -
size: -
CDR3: CAWSRDNAGQPQHF
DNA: TGTGCCTGGAGTCGGGACAACGCCGGTCAGCCCCAGCATTTT

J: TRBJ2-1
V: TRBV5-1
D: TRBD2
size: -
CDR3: CASSPTSGSSLNNEQFF
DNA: TGCGCCAGCAGCCCGACTAGCGGGAGCTCCTTAAACAATGAGCAGTTCTTC

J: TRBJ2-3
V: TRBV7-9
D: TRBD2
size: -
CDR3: CASSWTSGSTDTQYF
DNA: TGTGCCAGCAGCTGGACTAGCGGGAGCACAGATACGCAGTATTTT

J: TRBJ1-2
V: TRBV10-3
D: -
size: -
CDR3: CAISPSGDGYTF
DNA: TGTGCCATCAGTCCTTCGGGGGATGGCTACACCTTC

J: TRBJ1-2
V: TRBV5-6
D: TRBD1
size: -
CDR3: CASSSPGQDASNYGYTF
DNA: TGTGCCAGCAGCTCCCCTGGACAGGACGCTTCAAACTATGGCTACACCTTC

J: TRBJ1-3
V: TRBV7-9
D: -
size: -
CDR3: CASSLAQGGDTIYF
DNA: TGTGCCAGCAGCTTAGCACAGGGAGGGGACACCATATATTTT

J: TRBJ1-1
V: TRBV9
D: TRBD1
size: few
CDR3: CASSPKRQGHTEAFF
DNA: TGTGCCAGCAGCCCTAAACGACAGGGGCACACTGAAGCTTTCTTT

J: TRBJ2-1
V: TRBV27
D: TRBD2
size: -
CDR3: CASSFLPGGPPYNGQFF
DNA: TGTGCCAGCAGTTTTCTCCCGGGGGGGCCGCCCTACAATGGGCAGTTCTTC

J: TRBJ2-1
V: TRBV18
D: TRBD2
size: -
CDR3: CASSHVTSDRYNEQFF
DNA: TGTGCCAGCTCACACGTGACTAGCGACAGATACAATGAGCAGTTCTTC

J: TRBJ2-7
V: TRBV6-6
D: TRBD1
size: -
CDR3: CASRAISQGQANEQYF
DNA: TGTGCCAGCAGGGCCATCTCTCAGGGACAGGCTAACGAGCAGTACTTC

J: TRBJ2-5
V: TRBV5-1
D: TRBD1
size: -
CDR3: CASSLEAGTGTETQYF
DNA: TGCGCCAGCAGCTTGGAGGCCGGGACAGGGACAGAGACCCAGTACTTC

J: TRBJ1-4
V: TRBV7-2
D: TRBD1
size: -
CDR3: CASSWTGNEKLFF
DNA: TGTGCCAGCAGCTGGACAGGGAATGAAAAACTGTTTTTT

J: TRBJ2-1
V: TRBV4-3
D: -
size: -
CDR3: CASSQVSGYNEQFF
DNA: TGCGCCAGCAGCCAAGTTTCAGGGTACAATGAGCAGTTCTTC

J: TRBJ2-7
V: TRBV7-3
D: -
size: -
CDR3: CASSLYGREDEQYF
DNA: TGTGCCAGCAGCTTGTACGGGAGAGAGGACGAGCAGTACTTC

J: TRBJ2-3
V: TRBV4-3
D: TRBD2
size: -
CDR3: CASSQTGTSGGLSSTDTQYF
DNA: TGCGCCAGCAGCCAGACCGGGACTAGCGGGGGTCTATCTAGCACAGATACGCAGTATTTT

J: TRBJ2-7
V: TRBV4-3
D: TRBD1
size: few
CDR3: CASSPLQGDEQYF
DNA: TGCGCCAGCAGCCCCCTCCAGGGGGACGAGCAGTACTTC

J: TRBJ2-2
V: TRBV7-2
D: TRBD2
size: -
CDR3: CASSPSGGESGELFF
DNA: TGTGCCAGCAGCCCTAGCGGGGGGGAATCCGGGGAGCTGTTTTTT

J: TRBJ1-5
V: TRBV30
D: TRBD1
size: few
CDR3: CAWSVGTVNQPQHF
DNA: TGTGCCTGGAGTGTAGGGACAGTAAATCAGCCCCAGCATTTT

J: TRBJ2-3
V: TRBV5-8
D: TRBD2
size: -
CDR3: CASSLGLAGDITDTQYF
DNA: TGTGCCAGCAGCCTGGGCCTAGCGGGGGACATCACAGATACGCAGTATTTT

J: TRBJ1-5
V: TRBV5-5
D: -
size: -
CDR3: CASSLWAGENQPQHF
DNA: TGTGCCAGCAGCCTGTGGGCAGGGGAGAATCAGCCCCAGCATTTT

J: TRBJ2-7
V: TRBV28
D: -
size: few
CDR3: CASSPRGRGGSASYEQYF
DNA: TGTGCCAGCAGCCCCCGGGGCAGGGGTGGCAGCGCGTCCTACGAGCAGTACTTC

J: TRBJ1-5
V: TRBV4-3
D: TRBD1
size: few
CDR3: CASSQGTGAGQPQHF
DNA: TGCGCCAGCAGCCAAGGGACAGGGGCCGGTCAGCCCCAGCATTTT

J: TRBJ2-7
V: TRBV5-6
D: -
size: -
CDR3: CASSVLRTAENYEQYF
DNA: TGTGCCAGCAGCGTACTCCGGACAGCAGAAAACTACGAGCAGTACTTC

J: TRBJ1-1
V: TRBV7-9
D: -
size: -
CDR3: CASSPRGISSAEAFF
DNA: TGTGCCAGCAGCCCCCGAGGCATAAGTAGCGCTGAAGCTTTCTTT

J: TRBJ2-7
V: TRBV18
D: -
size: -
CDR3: CASSPSQGEQYF
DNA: TGTGCCAGCTCACCATCACAGGGCGAGCAGTACTTC

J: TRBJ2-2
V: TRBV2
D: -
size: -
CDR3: CASSETGPGALFF
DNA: TGTGCCAGCAGTGAAACGGGGCCAGGGGCGCTATTTTTT

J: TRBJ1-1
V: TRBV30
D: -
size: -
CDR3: CAWSEWMGEDTEAFF
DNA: TGTGCCTGGAGTGAATGGATGGGGGAGGACACTGAAGCTTTCTTT